These 13 T cell receptor beta chains share one sample of origin, sequenced in a study of naive CD8 T cells in extremely preterm neonates (dated by TCRdb to 2015 to 2018). These TCRs' antigens remain unknown. General conclusions and limits of the study: Compared with the older groups, preterm CDR3s were shorter and closer to germline, carrying fewer N additions and showing less junctional trimming.

Several extremely preterm deliveries, at about 22-27 weeks of gestation, provided the preterm samples. The library relied on the immunoSEQ multiplex PCR assay. TCRdb provides this immuneACCESS table in a form limited to in-frame rearrangements. Some clones are lacking; in checked studies, under half of them reflect an unresolved V gene, and why the rest are absent is not known. This sample has more than 20,000 clones in its table, and around 89% of those were observed once. The top ten clones comprise about 0.85% of the sample. Sequences were obtained from naive CD8+ T cells from cord blood. The receptor source for this set is a boy who was born preterm.

This clone appeared once. The chain recombines TRBV9 with TRBJ2-5; 11 positions match TRBD2. The trim removed 4 bases at V and 5 bases at J, leaving 1 base unmatched. The CDR3 length is 13 residues. Germline CDR1 SGDLS, CDR2 YYNGEE. The CDR3 DNA reads TGTGCCAGCAGCTGGACTAGCGGGGAGACCCAGTACTTC. Translation: CASSWTSGETQYF.

This chain links TRBV4-1 with TRBJ2-2; D gene ambiguous. Trimming shortened V by 2 bases and J by 3 bases, and 1 base separated the two germline ends. This CDR3 is built from 12 residues. In germline, CDR1 is MGHRA, CDR2 YSYEKL. CDR3 loop: CASSQHTGELFF. CDR3 nucleotide sequence: TGCGCCAGCAGCCAACACACCGGGGAGCTGTTTTTT.

This chain uses TRBV5-6 with TRBJ1-1, with TRBD1 identical over 10 bases. The V gene end was trimmed by 0 bases and the J gene end by 8 bases; junction bases not matched to a gene: 4. The CDR3 is 14 amino acids. Germline assignment: CDR1 SGHDT and CDR2 YYEEEE. The CDR3 sequence: CASSLASGQGEAFF. The CDR3 nucleotides read TGTGCCAGCAGCTTGGCGTCGGGACAGGGGGAAGCTTTCTTT. Drawing the rest from reference TRBV5-6 and TRBJ1-1, the complete variable domain is DAGVTQSPTHLIKTRGQQVTLRCSPKSGHDTVSWYQQALGQGPQFIFQYYEEEERQRGNFPDRFSGHQFPNYSSELNVNALLLGDSALYLCASSLASGQGEAFFGQGTRLTVV.

This clone has a single count. The CDR3 sequence: CASSLRGTGELFF. CDR3 nucleotides: TGTGCCAGCAGCTTAAGGGGCACCGGGGAGCTGTTTTTT. The V and J genes are TRBV11-3 and TRBJ2-2, with TRBD1 as a possible D gene (5 bases). This CDR3 region has 13 residues. V gave up 2 bases and J gave up 4 bases, with 5 bases separating them. Germline V lookup: CDR1 SGHNT, CDR2 YENEEA.

The rearrangement uses TRBV27 and TRBJ1-2; 9 positions agree with TRBD1. Germline V gene sequence: CDR1 MNHEY, CDR2 SMNVEV (reference sequence). Losses at the gene ends were 6 bases for V and 7 bases for J; bases not matched to a gene: 6. This CDR3 has 13 residues. The CDR3 sequence is CASRGGQGSGYTF. CDR3 DNA: TGTGCCAGCAGGGGGGGACAGGGCTCTGGCTACACCTTC.

This clone was detected only a few times. CDR3 in amino acids: CASSLGSGANVLTF. In nucleotides, the CDR3 is TGCGCCAGCAGCTTGGGCTCTGGGGCCAACGTCCTGACTTTC. The chain is built from TRBV5-1 and TRBJ2-6; no reliable D call. The CDR3 runs 14 residues. V was clipped by 0 bases and J by 0 bases, with 1 base between them. Germline V gene lookup returns CDR1 SGHRS and CDR2 YFSETQ.

This chain joins TRBV9 and TRBJ2-1, with 11 bases fitting TRBD2. J was trimmed by 6 bases and V by 0 bases; bases with no gene match: 2. Germline loops: CDR1 SGDLS, CDR2 YYNGEE. The CDR3 is 15 residues long. The DNA of the CDR3 is TGTGCCAGCAGCGTAGTTAGCGGGGGGGCCAATGAGCAGTTCTTC. Encoded protein: CASSVVSGGANEQFF.

This sequence joins TRBV4-1 and TRBJ1-6; D gene unclear. This CDR3 has 11 residues. Trimming removed 3 bases at V and 7 bases at J, with 1 base between. Germline V gene lookup returns CDR1 MGHRA and CDR2 YSYEKL. The CDR3 loop reads CASSQNSPLHF. The CDR3 DNA follows: TGCGCCAGCAGCCAGAATTCACCCCTCCACTTT.

The V gene is TRBV6-1, the J gene TRBJ2-1; 13 bases are shared with TRBD2. The CDR3 has 14 amino acids. Trimming cost V 4 bases and J 6 bases; bases outside gene matches: 0. The germline CDR1 and CDR2 sequences are MNHNS and SASEGT. As DNA, the CDR3 is TGTGCCAGCAGTGGACTAGCGGGGGGCAATGAGCAGTTCTTC. Translating gives CASSGLAGGNEQFF.

The J gene is TRBJ2-2, the V gene TRBV4-2, with 12 bases lining up with TRBD2. Per germline, CDR1 LGHNA and CDR2 YNFKEQ. This CDR3 is built from 18 residues. The trim removed 0 bases at V and 4 bases at J, leaving 6 bases unmatched. CDR3 loop: CASSQDILAGGLTGELFF. The CDR3 DNA reads TGTGCCAGCAGCCAAGATATCCTAGCGGGGGGGCTCACCGGGGAGCTGTTTTTT.

The genes are TRBV4-3 and TRBJ1-2; D may be TRBD1 (5 bases). Trimming cost V 0 bases and J 0 bases, with 5 bases left between them. The CDR3 has 14 residues. Germline assignment: CDR1 LGHNA and CDR2 YSLEER. This chain's CDR3 is CASSQDRANYGYTF. The CDR3 coding sequence is TGCGCCAGCAGCCAAGACAGGGCTAACTATGGCTACACCTTC.

This rearrangement joins TRBV5-4 to TRBJ1-1, with a weak D call TRBD1 (6 bases). Trimming took 5 bases from V and 4 from J, leaving 6 bases between them. The CDR3 is made up of 11 amino acids. From germline, CDR1 is SGHNT and CDR2 YYREEE (reference sequence). CDR3 loop: CASRQGTEAFF. The CDR3, as DNA: TGTGCCAGCAGACAGGGCACTGAAGCTTTCTTT.

CDR3 loop: CASSLAAGYTF. The DNA of the CDR3 is TGTGCCAGCAGCTTGGCGGCCGGCTACACCTTC. The chain couples TRBV5-5 to TRBJ1-2; D ambiguous. The V end lost 0 bases, the J end lost 8 bases, and 5 bases lay between the germline ends. The CDR3 covers 11 residues. Germline V gene data show CDR1 as SGHKS and CDR2 as YYEKEE (reference sequence).